The 22 T cell receptor beta chains presented below share a single source sample, sequenced in a study of T cell changes during pregnancy in multiple sclerosis. Sequencing used immunoSEQ multiplex PCR; TCRdb keeps in-frame clones, though not all of them. The sample has roughly 85,000 clones; 90% to 95% are singletons. The specimen comprised peripheral blood, sampled in the first trimester of pregnancy. The receptors come from a female donor with multiple sclerosis, enrolled in a pregnancy study.

The chain employs TRBV5-4 and TRBJ2-7; 11 nucleotides agree with TRBD2. CDR3 length: 16 residues. V lost 1 base and J lost 2; bases outside the gene matches: 5. The germline gives CDR1 SGHNT, CDR2 YYREEE (reference sequence). Written as DNA, the CDR3 is TGTGCCAGCAGCTTGTCACCTAGCGGGGGGACCTACGAGCAGTACTTC. This sequence encodes CASSLSPSGGTYEQYF.

This sequence joins TRBV14 and TRBJ1-6, with TRBD1 matching over 9 bases. The CDR3 covers 15 residues. CDR1 and CDR2 (germline): SGHDN, FVKESK. With 4 bases clipped from V and 7 bases from J, the junction kept 5 bases outside the gene matches. The CDR3 loop is CASSRSGTGNSPLHF. The CDR3 region has the DNA TGTGCCAGCAGCCGTTCCGGGACAGGGAATTCACCCCTCCACTTT.

CDR3 DNA: TGTGCCAGCAGTAAAGCGGGGGTTACCTACGAGCAGTACTTC. This translates into CASSKAGVTYEQYF. V and J are TRBV7-9 and TRBJ2-7; 8 nucleotides agree with TRBD2. Per germline, CDR1 SEHNR and CDR2 FQNEAQ (reference sequence). The CDR3 sequence is 14 residues long. V lost 6 bases and J lost 2; bases outside the gene matches: 6.

This clone occurred a few times. V gene TRBV5-1 combines with J gene TRBJ1-2, with 11 bases identical to TRBD1. Trimming removed 5 bases from V and 7 bases from J; junction bases left unmatched: 7. The CDR3 is 14 residues long. CDR1 and CDR2 from the germline V gene are SGHRS and YFSETQ. Written as DNA, the CDR3 is TGCGCCAGCAGAACTGGACAGGGGGCCCCTGGCTACACCTTC. Translating gives CASRTGQGAPGYTF. The whole variable domain, filled in from reference TRBV5-1 and TRBJ1-2, reads KAGVTQTPRYLIKTRGQQVTLSCSPISGHRSVSWYQQTPGQGLQFLFEYFSETQRNKGNFPGRFSGRQFSNSRSEMNVSTLELGDSALYLCASRTGQGAPGYTFGSGTRLTVV.

This clone was seen once. The chain combines TRBV6-5 with TRBJ1-2, with 8 positions matching TRBD1. The CDR3 covers 14 residues. Germline V gives CDR1 MNHEY, CDR2 SVGAGI. After removal of 0 bases from V and 8 bases from J, the junction contained 5 bases not matched to a gene. The CDR3 sequence is CASSYSGQVGGYTF. The CDR3 DNA is TGTGCCAGCAGTTACTCGGGACAGGTGGGCGGCTACACCTTC.

The chain is built from TRBV7-2 and TRBJ2-2; D unclear. This CDR3 contains 15 residues. Germline CDR1 is SGHTA and CDR2 is FQGNSA. V shed 0 bases and J shed 7 bases, with 12 bases lying between them. CDR3 amino acids: CASSLAWLVHGELFF. In nucleotides, the CDR3 is TGTGCCAGCAGCTTAGCCTGGCTAGTTCACGGGGAGCTGTTTTTT.

This clone was observed a single time. The chain joins TRBV7-9 to TRBJ1-1; D uncertain. Looked up from germline, CDR1 is SEHNR and CDR2 is FQNEAQ (reference sequence). Trimming took 7 bases from V and 4 from J, leaving 16 bases between them. The length of the CDR3 is 14 residues. CDR3 DNA sequence: TGTGCCAGCATCAAGACAAGCTCGAGCACTGAAGCTTTCTTT. Translation gives CASIKTSSSTEAFF.

The genes are TRBV28 and TRBJ1-5; TRBD1 agrees at 9 bases. The CDR3 totals 15 residues. Germline CDR1 and CDR2: MDHEN and SYDVKM. The V gene end was trimmed by 3 bases and the J gene end by 4 bases; junction bases not matched to a gene: 4. The CDR3 loop is CASSLGTGSNQPQHF. CDR3 coding DNA: TGTGCCAGCAGTTTGGGGACAGGGTCAAATCAGCCCCAGCATTTT. The complete variable domain, with remaining parts taken from reference TRBV28 and TRBJ1-5, reads DVKVTQSSRYLVKRTGEKVFLECVQDMDHENMFWYRQDPGLGLRLIYFSYDVKMKEKGDIPEGYSVSREKKERFSLILESASTNQTSMYLCASSLGTGSNQPQHFGDGTRLSIL.

The chain uses TRBV18 and TRBJ2-7; 7 positions agree with TRBD2. The V and J ends lost 3 bases and 6 bases, in that order; junction bases with no gene match: 5. CDR1 is KGHSH and CDR2 is LQKENI in the germline V gene. This CDR3 region has 13 residues. CDR3 in DNA: TGTGCCAGCTCACCTGAGCGGGGTCTCGAGCAGTACTTC. Its protein is CASSPERGLEQYF.

This sequence joins TRBV5-1 and TRBJ2-7, with a weak D call TRBD2 (6 bases). Germline V gene data show CDR1 as SGHRS and CDR2 as YFSETQ. CDR3 size: 15 residues. The ends were cut back, 7 bases at V and 2 bases at J, with 19 bases in the middle. The CDR3 spells CASGAGGELTYEQYF. Here the CDR3 DNA reads TGCGCCAGCGGAGCTGGCGGGGAATTGACCTACGAGCAGTACTTC.

The CDR3 loop reads CASRLSRDWYF. For the CDR3, the DNA is TGCGCCAGCCGCCTGAGCCGGGACTGGTACTTC. This chain connects TRBV5-1 to TRBJ2-4, with D maybe TRBD2 (6 bases). Trimming left V 7 bases short and J 15 bases short, with 17 bases between. CDR1 and CDR2 (germline): SGHRS, YFSETQ. The CDR3 is 11 amino acids.

This clone was picked up one time. This chain links TRBV21-1 with TRBJ1-2; whether TRBD1, the table's D call, matches the DNA was not checked. TRBV21-1 is given as a pseudogene. The CDR3 has 17 amino acids. The CDR3 is CASSKGYSDRGRRGYTF. CDR3 coding DNA: TGTGCCAGCAGCAAAGGGTATTCGGACAGGGGACGTCGTGGCTACACCTTC.

V is TRBV5-1 and J is TRBJ1-5, with 9 bases aligning to TRBD1. The CDR3 consists of 14 residues. The V segment lost 4 bases and the J segment 5 bases; nucleotides outside the gene matches: 4. Germline CDR1 reads SGHRS; CDR2 reads YFSETQ. The CDR3 nucleotides read TGCGCCAGCAGCGTGGGACAGGGAGATCAGCCCCAGCATTTT. It yields the protein CASSVGQGDQPQHF.

The chain uses TRBV5-5 and TRBJ1-1; TRBD1 agrees at 8 bases. Germline assignment: CDR1 SGHKS and CDR2 YYEKEE (reference sequence). The ends lost 4 bases at V and 1 base at J; junction bases unmatched: 3. This CDR3 is 14 amino acids long. In DNA form, the CDR3 reads TGTGCCAGCAGCCTCGGGACAGGGAACACTGAAGCTTTCTTT. It is translated as CASSLGTGNTEAFF.

This clone appeared once. The V and J genes are TRBV5-5 and TRBJ1-3; D perhaps matches TRBD1 (5 bases). The germline CDR1 and CDR2 sequences are SGHKS and YYEKEE (reference sequence). This CDR3 is 16 amino acids long. Trimming stripped 4 bases from V and 2 bases from J, with 16 bases between. The CDR3 coding sequence is TGTGCCAGCAGCACCGACCCGGGGGGGACTGGAAACACCATATATTTT. Translation gives CASSTDPGGTGNTIYF.

The J gene is TRBJ2-7, the V gene TRBV30, with 14 bases aligning to TRBD2. CDR1 GTSNPN and CDR2 SVGIG come from the germline V gene (reference sequence). The V segment lost 2 bases and the J segment 4 bases; nucleotides outside the gene matches: 10. This CDR3 region has 17 residues. CDR3 in amino acids: CAWSPTSGRVMRYEQYF. The CDR3 nucleotides read TGTGCCTGGAGTCCGACTAGCGGGAGGGTTATGCGGTACGAGCAGTACTTC.

For this clone: Other nucleotide sequences in the sample specify the same CDR3. V and J are TRBV2 and TRBJ1-6; unclear D gene. V dropped 4 bases and J dropped 7 bases, with 11 bases sitting between them. The CDR3 contains 14 residues. Looked up from germline, CDR1 is SNHLY and CDR2 is FYNNEI. For the CDR3, the DNA is TGTGCCAGCAGTGCGGAGCGGAAGAATTCACCCCTCCACTTT. It encodes CASSAERKNSPLHF.

The chain is built from TRBV4-2 and TRBJ2-5; 11 positions match TRBD2. This CDR3 is 15 amino acids long. J was trimmed by 2 bases and V by 3 bases; bases with no gene match: 2. Per the germline V gene, CDR1 is LGHNA and CDR2 is YNFKEQ. CDR3: CASSQLAGGQETQYF. Here the CDR3 DNA reads TGTGCCAGCAGCCAGTTAGCGGGAGGGCAAGAGACCCAGTACTTC.

This chain links TRBV5-5 with TRBJ2-3, with no clear D. Germline V gene lookup returns CDR1 SGHKS and CDR2 YYEKEE (reference sequence). This CDR3 is 13 amino acids long. Trimming shortened V by 4 bases and J by 10 bases, and 16 bases separated the two germline ends. CDR3 nucleotides: TGTGCCAGCAGCGACCACTTTGAGCAGGCGCAGTATTTT. Amino acid sequence: CASSDHFEQAQYF.

This sequence joins TRBV30 and TRBJ1-1, with no clear D. The germline gives CDR1 GTSNPN, CDR2 SVGIG (reference sequence). The V and J ends lost 4 bases and 8 bases respectively, with 11 bases between them. This CDR3 has 11 residues. CDR3 nucleotides: TGTGCCTGGACGCGGGTGGGGGAAGCTTTCTTT. Its protein product is CAWTRVGEAFF. Complete variable domain (other parts from reference TRBV30 and TRBJ1-1): SQTIHQWPATLVQPVGSPLSLECTVEGTSNPNLYWYRQAAGRGLQLLFYSVGIGQISSEVPQNLSASRPQDRQFILSSKKLLLSDSGFYLCAWTRVGEAFFGQGTRLTVV.

The V call is TRBV5-1, the J call TRBJ1-1; TRBD1 is a possible D gene (5 bases). Germline V gene sequence: CDR1 SGHRS, CDR2 YFSETQ. V dropped 2 bases and J dropped 2 bases, with 10 bases sitting between them. The CDR3 consists of 14 residues. CDR3: CASSLPTVNTEAFF. The CDR3 nucleotides are TGCGCCAGCAGCTTACCGACAGTAAACACTGAAGCTTTCTTT.

This chain joins TRBV6-1 and TRBJ2-1, with TRBD2 as a possible D gene (5 bases). Germline V lookup: CDR1 MNHNS, CDR2 SASEGT. The germline V and J ends were trimmed by 6 bases and 6 bases, with 18 bases remaining between them. CDR3 size: 15 residues. CDR3 bases: TGTGCCAGCAGGTTAGGACTCGTCGAACGCAATGAGCAGTTCTTC. It specifies CASRLGLVERNEQFF.